The rows below give T cell receptor beta chains drawn from one sample of a study of T cell clonotyping in hematopoietic cell transplantation. The protocol was immunoSEQ multiplex PCR, while the TCRdb copy is restricted to in-frame clones and leaves out a portion. The table shows approximately 4,200 clones, with around 85% occurring only once. Source: peripheral blood mononuclear cells, taken 180 days after allogeneic stem cell transplant. The origin of the receptors is a male patient aged 55 to 70 who had an allogeneic stem cell transplant from an unrelated donor, so T cells may come from the graft donor. Some clones in this sample may be carry-over from other donors' samples. Each CDR3 is given with its conserved first and last residue. D genes are given only for firm matches. Clone sizes are given selectively: once, few, many, or a class where the clone is expanded.

j_gene: TRBJ1-2; len: 14; abundance: NA; v_gene: TRBV2; d_gene: NA; CDR3nt: TGTGCCAGCAGTGAAGAAGGGGAAGGCTATGGCTACACCTTC; CDR3aa: CASSEEGEGYGYTF
j_gene: TRBJ2-7; len: 18; abundance: NA; v_gene: TRBV4-1; d_gene: TRBD1; CDR3nt: TGCGCCAGCAGCCTTCATGACAGGGGGCTGGTGATACCCTACGAGCAGTACTTC; CDR3aa: CASSLHDRGLVIPYEQYF
j_gene: TRBJ1-2; len: 16; abundance: NA; v_gene: TRBV6-6; d_gene: NA; CDR3nt: TGTGCCAGCAGTTACTCGAGTCGGACTGGGGGGGAAGGCTACACCTTC; CDR3aa: CASSYSSRTGGEGYTF
j_gene: TRBJ2-5; len: 18; abundance: once; v_gene: TRBV7-6; d_gene: TRBD1; CDR3nt: TGTGCCAGCAGCACCCCGACAGGGGGCCAGATGGAGGAAGAGACCCAGTACTTC; CDR3aa: CASSTPTGGQMEEETQYF
j_gene: TRBJ2-2; len: 15; abundance: NA; v_gene: TRBV6-6; d_gene: NA; CDR3nt: TGTGCCAGCAGTTACAAGGGAAGCGACACCGGGGAGCTGTTTTTT; CDR3aa: CASSYKGSDTGELFF
j_gene: TRBJ1-2; len: 16; abundance: NA; v_gene: TRBV7-2; d_gene: NA; CDR3nt: TGTGCCAGCAGCTTAGAATCGGGGGGCGATAACTATGGCTACACCTTC; CDR3aa: CASSLESGGDNYGYTF
j_gene: TRBJ1-5; len: 16; abundance: NA; v_gene: TRBV27; d_gene: TRBD1; CDR3nt: TGTGCCAGCAGTTTAAGCGGGACAGGGCGCAATCAGCCCCAGCATTTT; CDR3aa: CASSLSGTGRNQPQHF
j_gene: TRBJ2-3; len: 14; abundance: once; v_gene: TRBV4-2; d_gene: TRBD2; CDR3nt: TGTGCCAGCAGCCAAGGCGGGGGGCCAGATACGCAGTATTTT; CDR3aa: CASSQGGGPDTQYF
j_gene: TRBJ2-7; len: 15; abundance: NA; v_gene: TRBV19; d_gene: TRBD2; CDR3nt: TGTGCCAGTAGTGCCTCCGGGGGGAGCTCCTACGAGCAGTACTTC; CDR3aa: CASSASGGSSYEQYF
j_gene: TRBJ1-4; len: 13; abundance: NA; v_gene: TRBV19; d_gene: NA; CDR3nt: TGTGCCAGTACTACAGGGTATAGAGAAAAACTGTTTTTT; CDR3aa: CASTTGYREKLFF
j_gene: TRBJ2-2; len: 14; abundance: NA; v_gene: TRBV10-3; d_gene: TRBD2; CDR3nt: TGTGCCACTTTAGCGGGAGGTCCAGAGGGGGAGCTGTTTTTT; CDR3aa: CATLAGGPEGELFF
j_gene: TRBJ2-1; len: 15; abundance: NA; v_gene: TRBV6-5; d_gene: TRBD2; CDR3nt: TGTGCCAGCAGCCCCGGGACTAGCGGGAGCCTAGAGCAGTTCTTC; CDR3aa: CASSPGTSGSLEQFF
j_gene: TRBJ1-4; len: 17; abundance: NA; v_gene: TRBV4-3; d_gene: NA; CDR3nt: TGCGCCAGCAGCCAAGATGTACTCCGCTCGGTAAATGAAAAACTGTTTTTT; CDR3aa: CASSQDVLRSVNEKLFF
j_gene: TRBJ2-5; len: 14; abundance: NA; v_gene: TRBV11-3; d_gene: NA; CDR3nt: TGTGCCAGCAGCGGGGGCCAGTACCAAGAGACCCAGTACTTC; CDR3aa: CASSGGQYQETQYF
j_gene: TRBJ2-7; len: 12; abundance: NA; v_gene: TRBV19; d_gene: NA; CDR3nt: TGTGCCAGTAGTGTCAGGGGCTACGAGCAGTACTTC; CDR3aa: CASSVRGYEQYF
j_gene: TRBJ2-7; len: 15; abundance: NA; v_gene: TRBV7-8; d_gene: TRBD1; CDR3nt: TGTGCCAGCAGCTTAGGAGGGGCACAGGGGGACGAGCAGTACTTC; CDR3aa: CASSLGGAQGDEQYF
j_gene: TRBJ2-1; len: 14; abundance: NA; v_gene: TRBV28; d_gene: NA; CDR3nt: TGTGCCAGCGCAGACGGGCTACGCTACAATGAGCAGTTCTTC; CDR3aa: CASADGLRYNEQFF
j_gene: TRBJ1-2; len: 13; abundance: NA; v_gene: TRBV5-1; d_gene: NA; CDR3nt: TGCGCCAGCAGCTCACAGGGAGCCTATGGCTACACCTTC; CDR3aa: CASSSQGAYGYTF
j_gene: TRBJ2-7; len: 11; abundance: NA; v_gene: TRBV19; d_gene: NA; CDR3nt: TGTGCCAGTAATGCCGGGACAGAGCAGTACTTC; CDR3aa: CASNAGTEQYF
j_gene: TRBJ1-1; len: 15; abundance: NA; v_gene: TRBV5-5; d_gene: TRBD1; CDR3nt: TGTGCCAGCAGCTTGGATACAGGGGGCACCACTGAAGCTTTCTTT; CDR3aa: CASSLDTGGTTEAFF
j_gene: TRBJ1-6; len: 13; abundance: NA; v_gene: TRBV10-3; d_gene: NA; CDR3nt: TGTGCCATCCAGGGATCCTATAATTCACCCCTCCACTTT; CDR3aa: CAIQGSYNSPLHF
j_gene: TRBJ2-7; len: 12; abundance: NA; v_gene: TRBV28; d_gene: NA; CDR3nt: TGTGCCAGCAGTCTCACGGGGGCCGAGCAGTACTTC; CDR3aa: CASSLTGAEQYF
j_gene: TRBJ2-7; len: 15; abundance: NA; v_gene: TRBV7-9; d_gene: TRBD1; CDR3nt: TGTGCCAGCAGCTGGGAGACAGGGGGCGCCTACGAGCAGTACTTC; CDR3aa: CASSWETGGAYEQYF
j_gene: TRBJ2-7; len: 12; abundance: NA; v_gene: TRBV7-6; d_gene: TRBD2; CDR3nt: TGTGCCAGCAGCCCGGCGGGGGGGGAGCAGTACTTC; CDR3aa: CASSPAGGEQYF
j_gene: TRBJ2-7; len: 15; abundance: NA; v_gene: TRBV6-5; d_gene: NA; CDR3nt: TGTGCCAGCAGTTACTCGAACAGGGGAGGTTACGAGCAGTACTTC; CDR3aa: CASSYSNRGGYEQYF
j_gene: TRBJ2-3; len: 14; abundance: NA; v_gene: TRBV7-8; d_gene: NA; CDR3nt: TGTGCCAGCAGCCCTCGCGCCCCGCCAGATACGCAGTATTTT; CDR3aa: CASSPRAPPDTQYF
j_gene: TRBJ1-6; len: 16; abundance: NA; v_gene: TRBV15; d_gene: TRBD1; CDR3nt: TGTGCCACCAGCAGAGGTACAGGGGGAGGTGATTCACCCCTCCACTTT; CDR3aa: CATSRGTGGGDSPLHF
j_gene: TRBJ1-2; len: 13; abundance: NA; v_gene: TRBV19; d_gene: NA; CDR3nt: TGTGCCAGTAGTACTGACAGGACTGATGGCTACACCTTC; CDR3aa: CASSTDRTDGYTF
j_gene: TRBJ2-7; len: 15; abundance: NA; v_gene: TRBV2; d_gene: TRBD1; CDR3nt: TGTGCCAGCAGGGAGACAGGGGCCGGCTCCTACGAGCAGTACTTC; CDR3aa: CASRETGAGSYEQYF
j_gene: TRBJ2-6; len: 20; abundance: once; v_gene: TRBV5-3; d_gene: TRBD1; CDR3nt: TGTGCCAGAAGCTTGGTTTCTTCAGGACAGGGGGCTTCCGGGGCCAACGTCCTGACTTTC; CDR3aa: CARSLVSSGQGASGANVLTF
j_gene: TRBJ1-5; len: 13; abundance: NA; v_gene: TRBV28; d_gene: NA; CDR3nt: TGTGCCAGCAGTTTAGATAGCAATCAGCCCCAGCATTTT; CDR3aa: CASSLDSNQPQHF
j_gene: TRBJ2-5; len: 15; abundance: NA; v_gene: TRBV30; d_gene: NA; CDR3nt: TGTGCCTGGAGTGTGGGCAGGTACATCCAAGAGACCCAGTACTTC; CDR3aa: CAWSVGRYIQETQYF
j_gene: TRBJ1-3; len: 18; abundance: NA; v_gene: TRBV30; d_gene: NA; CDR3nt: TGTGCCTGGAGTGTTAATCCTTCGCGCACATTTTCTGGAAACACCATATATTTT; CDR3aa: CAWSVNPSRTFSGNTIYF
j_gene: TRBJ2-2; len: 15; abundance: few; v_gene: TRBV6-1; d_gene: NA; CDR3nt: TGTGCCAGCAGTGGAAACCGGCGAGACACCGGGGAGCTGTTTTTT; CDR3aa: CASSGNRRDTGELFF
j_gene: TRBJ2-3; len: 17; abundance: NA; v_gene: TRBV9; d_gene: TRBD1; CDR3nt: TGTGCCAGCAGCGTAAGTCTGACGGACAGGGGATCAGATACGCAGTATTTT; CDR3aa: CASSVSLTDRGSDTQYF
j_gene: TRBJ2-2; len: 16; abundance: NA; v_gene: TRBV5-6; d_gene: NA; CDR3nt: TGTGCCAGCAGCCCCGACATGGGGGCGGGGACCGGGGAGCTGTTTTTT; CDR3aa: CASSPDMGAGTGELFF
j_gene: TRBJ2-1; len: 13; abundance: NA; v_gene: TRBV7-3; d_gene: TRBD2; CDR3nt: TGTGCCAGCAGCTTAGCGGGGGGAAATGAGCAGTTCTTC; CDR3aa: CASSLAGGNEQFF
j_gene: TRBJ1-1; len: 16; abundance: NA; v_gene: TRBV30; d_gene: TRBD1; CDR3nt: TGTGCCTGGAGTCCACCATGGACAGGGGAAGAAACTGAAGCTTTCTTT; CDR3aa: CAWSPPWTGEETEAFF
j_gene: TRBJ2-4; len: 15; abundance: NA; v_gene: TRBV19; d_gene: NA; CDR3nt: TGTGCCAGTAGTATACGGAGGGATGGAAAAAACATTCAGTACTTC; CDR3aa: CASSIRRDGKNIQYF
j_gene: TRBJ2-2; len: 14; abundance: NA; v_gene: TRBV10-2; d_gene: TRBD2; CDR3nt: TGCGCCACTCAGACTAGCCATTCGGTCGGGGAGCTGTTTTTT; CDR3aa: CATQTSHSVGELFF
j_gene: TRBJ2-2; len: 14; abundance: NA; v_gene: TRBV7-2; d_gene: NA; CDR3nt: TGTGCCAGCAGCTTAGTGGGGGGCACCGGGGAGCTGTTTTTT; CDR3aa: CASSLVGGTGELFF
j_gene: TRBJ2-1; len: 14; abundance: NA; v_gene: TRBV5-4; d_gene: NA; CDR3nt: TGTGCCAGCAGCCTACGGGAGGAGGGGGCGAAGCAGTTCTTC; CDR3aa: CASSLREEGAKQFF
j_gene: TRBJ1-2; len: 16; abundance: NA; v_gene: TRBV14; d_gene: NA; CDR3nt: TGTGCCAGCAGCCGAAAAGGGGTCCTATCAGTCTATGGCTACACCTTC; CDR3aa: CASSRKGVLSVYGYTF
j_gene: TRBJ1-1; len: 15; abundance: NA; v_gene: TRBV5-1; d_gene: NA; CDR3nt: TGCGCCAGCAGCCCAGGGGTGGACAAGAACACTGAAGCTTTCTTT; CDR3aa: CASSPGVDKNTEAFF
j_gene: TRBJ2-7; len: 14; abundance: NA; v_gene: TRBV30; d_gene: TRBD1; CDR3nt: TGTGCCTGGAGTGGGGACAGGAACAGCCCCGAGCAGTACTTC; CDR3aa: CAWSGDRNSPEQYF
j_gene: TRBJ2-7; len: 12; abundance: NA; v_gene: TRBV28; d_gene: NA; CDR3nt: TGTGCCAGCAGTTTTCCGGGGTCTGAGCAGTACTTC; CDR3aa: CASSFPGSEQYF
j_gene: TRBJ2-3; len: 14; abundance: NA; v_gene: TRBV11-3; d_gene: NA; CDR3nt: TGTGCCAGCAGCTCAAGCCCGGGACTAGATACGCAGTATTTT; CDR3aa: CASSSSPGLDTQYF
j_gene: TRBJ2-5; len: 15; abundance: once; v_gene: TRBV19; d_gene: TRBD2; CDR3nt: TGTGCCAGTAGTACCGGACTAGCGGGGTCAAAGACCCAGTACTTC; CDR3aa: CASSTGLAGSKTQYF
j_gene: TRBJ1-1; len: 15; abundance: NA; v_gene: TRBV30; d_gene: NA; CDR3nt: TGTGCCTGGAGTGTACGAGGGCAGGGAGTCACTGAAGCTTTCTTT; CDR3aa: CAWSVRGQGVTEAFF
j_gene: TRBJ1-2; len: 13; abundance: NA; v_gene: TRBV10-3; d_gene: TRBD1; CDR3nt: TGTGCCATCAGTCGAGGACAGGGGAATGGCTACACCTTC; CDR3aa: CAISRGQGNGYTF